This TCR beta chain originates from a study of molecular identifiers for immune sequencing clone quantification. Study-wide context: The replicates split RNA from around 18,000 or 91,000 naive CD8 cells five ways and sequenced four.

Whole-study findings and limits: Over 98% of CMV-specific effector molecules, but under 1% of naive ones, were in clones above 20 copies.

This clonotype appeared many times. Its antigen remains unidentified. TCRdb ran MiXCR on the PCR reads and lists one entry per CDR3 protein. The sample lists about 640,000 distinct CDR3 sequences, 15% to 20% occurring once. This CDR3 spans 13 amino acids. V shed 2 bases and J shed 4 bases, with 8 bases lying between them. In germline, CDR1 is MNHNS, CDR2 SASEGT. As CD8+CD4-CCR7+CD45RA+ cells, naive CD8 T cells were sorted. Sequencing input: naive CD8+ T cells from blood, with Jurkat cell RNA spiked in. This sample's subset: FACS-sorted CD8+CD4-CCR7+CD45RA+ naive T cells. The source of this sequence is a human donor in good health. Some libraries in this study had Jurkat cell RNA spiked in. This chain uses TRBV6-1 with TRBJ2-5; no clear D. CDR3 DNA: TGTGCCAGCAGTGAATCGTTCGGAGAGACCCAGTACTTC. This sequence encodes CASSESFGETQYF.